This T cell receptor (beta chain) was sequenced in a study of cytomegalovirus exposure and HLA in healthy donors. Study information: Earlier, 150 million to 200 million T cells were analyzed, and about 120 million unique TCR beta sequences were found among them. Among 398 genotyped donors, roughly 80% fell in the Caucasian-associated ancestry cluster.

The CDR3 spans 17 residues. V lost 4 bases to trimming and J lost 3 bases; unmatched junction nucleotides: 7. From germline, CDR1 is SGHNT and CDR2 YYREEE (reference sequence). PCR was performed using 60 Vbeta and 13 Jbeta primers. The assay was immunoSEQ multiplex PCR, and TCRdb's table has in-frame clones only and misses some. The table lists 160,000 or so clones, 70% to 75% of them singletons, with 4.5% to 5% in the top ten. Donors in the study were healthy people who gave bone marrow. This chain connects TRBV5-4 to TRBJ2-3; the match to TRBD2 covers 14 bases. What was sequenced was PBMCs. The clonotype was recovered from a man younger than 35 in good health and CMV-seropositive. The CDR3: CASSMAGTSGRTDTQYF. The CDR3 region has the DNA TGTGCCAGCAGCATGGCAGGGACTAGCGGGAGAACAGATACGCAGTATTTT.